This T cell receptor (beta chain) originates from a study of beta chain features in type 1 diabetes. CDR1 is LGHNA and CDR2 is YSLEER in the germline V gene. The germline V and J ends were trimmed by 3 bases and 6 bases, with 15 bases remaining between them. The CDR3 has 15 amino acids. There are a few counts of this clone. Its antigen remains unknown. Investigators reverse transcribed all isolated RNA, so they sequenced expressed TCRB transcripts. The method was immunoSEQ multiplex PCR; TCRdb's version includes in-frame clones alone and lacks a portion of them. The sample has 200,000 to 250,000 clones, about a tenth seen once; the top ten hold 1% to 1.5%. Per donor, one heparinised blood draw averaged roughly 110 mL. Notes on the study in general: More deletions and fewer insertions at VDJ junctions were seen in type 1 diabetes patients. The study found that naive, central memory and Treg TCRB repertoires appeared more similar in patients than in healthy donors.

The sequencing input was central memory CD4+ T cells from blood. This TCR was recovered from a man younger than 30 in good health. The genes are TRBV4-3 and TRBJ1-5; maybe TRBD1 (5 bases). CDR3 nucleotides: TGCGCCAGCAGCCAGGAAGACAGTTACGGTCAGCCCCAGCATTTT. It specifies CASSQEDSYGQPQHF.